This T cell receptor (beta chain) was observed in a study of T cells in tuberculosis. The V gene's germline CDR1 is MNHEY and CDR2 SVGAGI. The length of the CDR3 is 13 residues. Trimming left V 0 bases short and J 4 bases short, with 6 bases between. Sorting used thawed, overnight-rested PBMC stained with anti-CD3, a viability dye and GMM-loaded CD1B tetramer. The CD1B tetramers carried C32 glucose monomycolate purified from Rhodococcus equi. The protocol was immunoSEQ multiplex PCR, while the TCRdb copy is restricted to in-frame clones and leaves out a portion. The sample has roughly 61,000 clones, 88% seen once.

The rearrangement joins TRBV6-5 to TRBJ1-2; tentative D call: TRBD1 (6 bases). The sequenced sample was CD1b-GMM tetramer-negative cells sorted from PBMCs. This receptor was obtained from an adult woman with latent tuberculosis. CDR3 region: CASSYSGAYGYTF. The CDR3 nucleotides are TGTGCCAGCAGTTACTCGGGGGCCTATGGCTACACCTTC.